This T cell receptor beta chain stems from a study of T cell responses to AZD1222 COVID-19 vaccine. Study outcomes and limitations: Mostly white British, mostly female donors; authors suggested clonal diversity may be underestimated. The study reported that nearly half of spike-specific TCRs target unmutated variant regions.

Assay: immunoSEQ multiplex PCR; the TCRdb copy retains only in-frame clones and omits some. In the table there are around 130,000 clones, roughly 92% of which are singletons. Comments on this clone: Its antigen is unknown.

The germline CDR1 and CDR2 sequences are LGHDT and YNNKEL (reference sequence). Trimming took 0 bases from V and 4 from J, leaving 0 bases between them. This CDR3 is 11 amino acids long. Specimen: peripheral blood, collected on day 0 of AZD1222 vaccination. The source is an adult in good health. The chain has TRBV3-1 (or the pseudogene TRBV3-2) and TRBJ1-2; D is unclear. The CDR3: CASSQDYGYTF. CDR3 nucleotide sequence: TGTGCCAGCAGCCAAGACTATGGCTACACCTTC.